One sample yielded the 13 T cell receptor beta chains listed below, sequenced in a study of monozygotic twins with inflammatory bowel disease (dated by TCRdb to the late 2010s). Libraries were made using 5' RACE. The run used an Illumina HiSeq 2500. TCRdb reprocessed the reads, and each CDR3 protein sequence is entered once, without DNA. The sample table on file contains roughly 320,000 distinct CDR3 sequences. The top ten hold 5.6% of the sample. Sequencing was performed on blood. The source is a human donor with ulcerative colitis or Crohn's disease, or a healthy co-twin of an affected twin (not recorded which).

This rearrangement joins TRBV4-3 to TRBJ2-7; the D call from TCRdb, TRBD2, cannot be confirmed without DNA. Germline CDR1 reads LGHNA; CDR2 reads YSLEER. There are 18 residues in the CDR3. The CDR3 sequence is CASSQAPRGLAGGNEQYF.

V gene TRBV28 combines with J gene TRBJ2-5. The CDR3 covers 14 residues. CDR1 is MDHEN and CDR2 is SYDVKM in the germline V gene. CDR3 region: CAAGRSVLGETQYF.

The genes are TRBV18 and TRBJ1-2; TCRdb returns TRBD1, unconfirmable since there is no DNA. This CDR3 region has 14 residues. Looked up from germline, CDR1 is KGHSH and CDR2 is LQKENI. The CDR3: CASSPPSAPYGYTF.

This chain's CDR3 is CASSDLGSSYNEQFF. The chain carries TRBV5-1 and TRBJ2-1. Germline values: CDR1 SGHRS, CDR2 YFSETQ. The CDR3 runs 15 residues.

The chain combines TRBV30 with TRBJ2-3; TCRdb outputs TRBD1, but without DNA this stays unchecked. In germline, CDR1 is GTSNPN, CDR2 SVGIG (reference sequence). The CDR3 sequence is 12 residues long. CDR3 residues: CAWSVGRGTQYF.

This chain links TRBV7-2 with TRBJ2-2; TCRdb picks TRBD1, but there is no DNA to check that call. CDR1 and CDR2 (germline): SGHTA, FQGNSA. The CDR3 consists of 16 residues. The chain's CDR3 is CASSFPLGGGTGELFF.

The V and J genes are TRBV5-5 and TRBJ2-6; TCRdb gives TRBD1 as the D gene, but with no DNA this cannot be confirmed. The CDR3 totals 16 residues. Germline CDR1 reads SGHKS; CDR2 reads YYEKEE (reference sequence). The CDR3 reads CASSFTGAGGANVLTF.

V gene TRBV30 combines with J gene TRBJ2-2; TCRdb outputs TRBD2, but without DNA this stays unchecked. Looked up from germline, CDR1 is GTSNPN and CDR2 is SVGIG (reference sequence). This CDR3 has 15 amino acids. CDR3 loop: CAWRGLGMNTGELFF.

V usage is TRBV3-1 and J usage is TRBJ1-6; without DNA, the TCRdb call of TRBD1 cannot be checked. Germline-derived CDR1 and CDR2 are LGHDT and YNNKEL (reference sequence). This CDR3 spans 15 amino acids. The chain's CDR3 is CASSAPGQRHSPLHF.

The J gene is TRBJ2-3, the V gene TRBV27; the TCRdb call, TRBD1, lacks DNA for checking. The CDR3 totals 14 residues. The V gene's germline CDR1 is MNHEY and CDR2 SMNVEV (reference sequence). The CDR3 sequence is CASSLRGNTDTQYF.

V gene TRBV5-1 combines with J gene TRBJ2-6. This CDR3 region has 16 residues. CDR1 is SGHRS, CDR2 YFSETQ, per germline. CDR3: CASSLFSRAGANVLTF.

The chain links TRBV7-2 to TRBJ2-5; TCRdb returns TRBD2, unconfirmable since there is no DNA. Germline lookup yields CDR1 SGHTA and CDR2 FQGNSA. The CDR3 consists of 13 residues. The CDR3 region is CASSLGQAQTQYF.

This sequence joins TRBV5-1 and TRBJ1-1; TCRdb's D gene call, TRBD1, goes unchecked for lack of DNA. Germline V gene lookup returns CDR1 SGHRS and CDR2 YFSETQ. The CDR3 consists of 12 residues. CDR3 amino acids: CASSPGGGRAFF.